This entry lists 10 T cell receptor beta chains sequenced from one sample in a study of cytomegalovirus exposure and HLA in healthy donors. PCR was performed using 60 Vbeta and 13 Jbeta primers. The table came from immunoSEQ multiplex PCR; TCRdb's copy has only in-frame clones and leaves some out. The table shows about 47,000 clones, with around three quarters occurring only once. Sequencing was carried out using PBMCs. The source of these receptors is a man aged 25-40 years in good health and CMV-seronegative.

This clone appeared once. The chain combines TRBV10-2 with TRBJ2-3; 10 bases map to TRBD2. This CDR3 has 15 residues. Germline CDR1 reads WSHSY; CDR2 reads SAAADI. With V trimmed by 7 bases and J by 4 bases, 8 bases remained unmatched. CDR3 in amino acids: CASTTSGIKADTQYF. Written as DNA, the CDR3 is TGCGCCAGCACTACTAGCGGGATAAAGGCAGATACGCAGTATTTT.

The chain has TRBV4-2 and TRBJ2-7; D is unresolved. Per the germline V gene, CDR1 is LGHNA and CDR2 is YNFKEQ. Between the trimmed V and J ends, which lost 4 bases and 6 bases, there was a span of 16 bases. The CDR3 is 14 residues long. CDR3 residues: CASSPAQSGFEQYF. The CDR3, as DNA: TGTGCCAGCAGCCCCGCCCAGTCGGGTTTCGAGCAGTACTTC.

This clone was seen a few times. The chain employs TRBV5-6 and TRBJ1-5; possibly TRBD1 for D (6 bases). V shed 2 bases and J shed 0 bases, with 9 bases lying between them. CDR1 and CDR2 (germline): SGHDT, YYEEEE. The CDR3 is made up of 15 amino acids. CDR3 residues: CASSLGQHSNQPQHF. CDR3 sequence (DNA): TGTGCCAGCAGCTTAGGACAGCATAGCAATCAGCCCCAGCATTTT.

The gene calls are TRBV6-4 and TRBJ1-1, with 8 positions matching TRBD1. Germline V gene lookup returns CDR1 MRHNA and CDR2 SNTAGT. The CDR3 covers 15 residues. After removal of 3 bases from V and 5 bases from J, the junction contained 8 bases not matched to a gene. CDR3 nucleotides: TGTGCCAGCAGTGATGAGGGCAGGGGGCTGACTGAAGCTTTCTTT. The encoded protein is CASSDEGRGLTEAFF.

V and J are TRBV5-1 and TRBJ1-2; D not certain. The V gene lost 0 bases and the J gene lost 5 bases, with 17 bases spanning the gap. There are 16 residues in the CDR3. In germline, CDR1 is SGHRS, CDR2 YFSETQ. The CDR3 DNA sequence: TGCGCCAGCAGCTTGGCCCAGGCCGCTACATCGTATGGCTACACCTTC. This sequence encodes CASSLAQAATSYGYTF.

The chain recombines TRBV5-8 with TRBJ1-1; 8 positions agree with TRBD1. V dropped 0 bases and J dropped 7; count of bases not matched to a gene: 8. Looked up from germline, CDR1 is SGHTS and CDR2 is YDEGEE. This CDR3 has 15 amino acids. CDR3 bases: TGTGCCAGCAGCTTGGGGGACAGGAGGTACATTGAAGCTTTCTTT. Protein sequence: CASSLGDRRYIEAFF.

The chain couples TRBV7-2 to TRBJ2-2; tentatively, D is TRBD1 (6 bases). The CDR3 contains 17 residues. V lost 5 bases, J lost 0 bases, and 16 bases lay in between. The germline gives CDR1 SGHTA, CDR2 FQGNSA. The CDR3 protein is CASSHIKGTSNTGELFF. In nucleotides, the CDR3 is TGTGCCAGCAGCCATATCAAAGGGACATCGAACACCGGGGAGCTGTTTTTT.

The chain is built from TRBV6-1 and TRBJ2-5; TRBD1 is a possible D gene (5 bases). The CDR3 totals 15 residues. CDR1 is MNHNS, CDR2 SASEGT, per germline. Trimming took 1 base from V and 4 from J, leaving 13 bases between them. CDR3 protein: CASSEGQGGRETQYF. The CDR3 nucleotides read TGTGCCAGCAGTGAAGGGCAGGGTGGGCGAGAGACCCAGTACTTC.

The chain recombines TRBV4-1 with TRBJ1-3; 7 nucleotides match TRBD1. With 5 bases clipped from V and 2 bases from J, the junction kept 3 bases outside the gene matches. Germline V gene lookup returns CDR1 MGHRA and CDR2 YSYEKL. The CDR3 has 14 amino acids. CDR3 sequence: CASSDRVAGNTIYF. CDR3 bases: TGCGCCAGCAGCGACAGGGTGGCTGGAAACACCATATATTTT.

The chain employs TRBV11-2 and TRBJ2-5, with D tentatively TRBD2 (5 bases). Germline V lookup: CDR1 SGHAT, CDR2 FQNNGV. V was clipped by 2 bases and J by 1 base, with 11 bases between them. This CDR3 is built from 15 residues. In nucleotides, the CDR3 is TGTGCCAGCAGCTTATGGCCGGGATCCCAAGAGACCCAGTACTTC. It yields the protein CASSLWPGSQETQYF.